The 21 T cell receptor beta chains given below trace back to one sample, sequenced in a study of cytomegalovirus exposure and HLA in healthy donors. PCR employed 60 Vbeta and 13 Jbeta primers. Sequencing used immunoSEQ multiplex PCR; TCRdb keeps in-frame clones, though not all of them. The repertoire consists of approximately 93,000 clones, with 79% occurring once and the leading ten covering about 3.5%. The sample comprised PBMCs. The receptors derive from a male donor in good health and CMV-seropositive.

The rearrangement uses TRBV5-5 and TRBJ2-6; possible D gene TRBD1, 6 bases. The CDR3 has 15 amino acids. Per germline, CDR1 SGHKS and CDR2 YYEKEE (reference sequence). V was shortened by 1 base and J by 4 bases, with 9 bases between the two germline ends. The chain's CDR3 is CASSLLGAGANVLTF. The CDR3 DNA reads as TGTGCCAGCAGCTTGTTGGGGGCAGGGGCCAACGTCCTGACTTTC. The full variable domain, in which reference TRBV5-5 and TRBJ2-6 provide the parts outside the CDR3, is DAGVTQSPTHLIKTRGQQVTLRCSPISGHKSVSWYQQVLGQGPQFIFQYYEKEERGRGNFPDRFSARQFPNYSSELNVNALLLGDSALYLCASSLLGAGANVLTFGAGSRLTVL.

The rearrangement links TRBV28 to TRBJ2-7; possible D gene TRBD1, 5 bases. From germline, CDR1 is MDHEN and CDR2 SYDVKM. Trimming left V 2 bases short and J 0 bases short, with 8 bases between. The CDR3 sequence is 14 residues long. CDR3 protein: CASSLGRASYEQYF. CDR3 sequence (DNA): TGTGCCAGCAGTTTAGGCAGGGCCTCCTACGAGCAGTACTTC.

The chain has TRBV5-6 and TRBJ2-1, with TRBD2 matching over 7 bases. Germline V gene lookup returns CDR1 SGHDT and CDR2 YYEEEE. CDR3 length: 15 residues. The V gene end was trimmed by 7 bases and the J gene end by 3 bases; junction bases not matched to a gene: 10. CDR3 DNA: TGTGCCAGCTTCTCGTCCGGGACTATCTACAATGAGCAGTTCTTC. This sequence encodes CASFSSGTIYNEQFF.

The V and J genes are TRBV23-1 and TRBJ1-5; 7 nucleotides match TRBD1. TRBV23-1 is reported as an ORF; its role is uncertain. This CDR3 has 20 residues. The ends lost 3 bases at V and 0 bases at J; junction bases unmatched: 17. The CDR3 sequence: CASSHGYTGASINSNQPQHF. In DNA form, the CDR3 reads TGCGCCAGCAGTCATGGGTATACAGGGGCCTCCATTAATAGCAATCAGCCCCAGCATTTT.

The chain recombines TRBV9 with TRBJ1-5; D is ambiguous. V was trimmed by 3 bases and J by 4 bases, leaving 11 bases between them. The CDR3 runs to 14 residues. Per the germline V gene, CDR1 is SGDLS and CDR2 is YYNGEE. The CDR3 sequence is CASSDGVDNQPQHF. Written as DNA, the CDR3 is TGTGCCAGCAGCGACGGGGTAGATAATCAGCCCCAGCATTTT.

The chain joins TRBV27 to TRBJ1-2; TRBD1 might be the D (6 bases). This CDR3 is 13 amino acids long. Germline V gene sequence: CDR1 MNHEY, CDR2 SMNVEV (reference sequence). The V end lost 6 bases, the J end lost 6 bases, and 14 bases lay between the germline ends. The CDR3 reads CASSTRGINGYTF. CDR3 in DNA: TGTGCCAGCAGCACCAGGGGTATTAATGGCTACACCTTC.

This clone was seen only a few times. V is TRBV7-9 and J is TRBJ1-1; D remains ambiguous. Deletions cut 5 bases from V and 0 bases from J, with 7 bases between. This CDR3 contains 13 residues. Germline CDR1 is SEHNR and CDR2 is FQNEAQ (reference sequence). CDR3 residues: CASSQTVNTEAFF. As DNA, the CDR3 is TGTGCCAGCAGCCAAACAGTGAACACTGAAGCTTTCTTT. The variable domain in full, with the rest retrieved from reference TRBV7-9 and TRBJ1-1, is DTGVSQNPRHKITKRGQNVTFRCDPISEHNRLYWYRQTLGQGPEFLTYFQNEAQLEKSRLLSDRFSAERPKGSFSTLEIQRTEQGDSAMYLCASSQTVNTEAFFGQGTRLTVV.

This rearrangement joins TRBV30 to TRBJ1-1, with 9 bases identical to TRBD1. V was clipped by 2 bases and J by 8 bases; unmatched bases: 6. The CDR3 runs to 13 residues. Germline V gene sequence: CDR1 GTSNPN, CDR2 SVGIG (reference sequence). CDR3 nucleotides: TGTGCCTGGAGTCCTCTCGGGACAGGGGAAGCTTTCTTT. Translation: CAWSPLGTGEAFF.

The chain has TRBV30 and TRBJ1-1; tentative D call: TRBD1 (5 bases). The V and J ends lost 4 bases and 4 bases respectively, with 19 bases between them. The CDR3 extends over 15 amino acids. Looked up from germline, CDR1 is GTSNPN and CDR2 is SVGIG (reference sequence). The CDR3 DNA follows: TGTGCCTGGACCAAGGCGGGGGTGATCGGCACTGAAGCTTTCTTT. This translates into CAWTKAGVIGTEAFF.

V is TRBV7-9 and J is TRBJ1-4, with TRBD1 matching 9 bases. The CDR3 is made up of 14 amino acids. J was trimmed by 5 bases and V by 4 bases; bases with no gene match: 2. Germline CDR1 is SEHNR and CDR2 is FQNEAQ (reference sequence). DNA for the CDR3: TGTGCCAGCAGCTCGGACAGGGGAAATGAAAAACTGTTTTTT. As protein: CASSSDRGNEKLFF.

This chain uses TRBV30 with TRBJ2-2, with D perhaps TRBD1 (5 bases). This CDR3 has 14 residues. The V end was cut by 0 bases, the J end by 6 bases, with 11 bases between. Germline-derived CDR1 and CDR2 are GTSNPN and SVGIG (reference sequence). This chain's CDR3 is CAWSVGPSAGELFF. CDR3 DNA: TGTGCCTGGAGTGTGGGGCCTTCGGCCGGGGAGCTGTTTTTT.

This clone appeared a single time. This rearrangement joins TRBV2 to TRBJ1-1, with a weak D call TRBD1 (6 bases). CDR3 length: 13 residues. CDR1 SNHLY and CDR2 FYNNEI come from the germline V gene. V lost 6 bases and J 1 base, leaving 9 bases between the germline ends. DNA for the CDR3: TGTGCCAGCAGCCTACAGGGGAACACTGAAGCTTTCTTT. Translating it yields CASSLQGNTEAFF.

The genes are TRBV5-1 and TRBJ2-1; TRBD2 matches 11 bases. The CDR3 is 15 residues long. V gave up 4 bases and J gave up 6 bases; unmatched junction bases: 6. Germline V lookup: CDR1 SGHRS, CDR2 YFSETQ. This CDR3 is CASSATSGGLNEQFF. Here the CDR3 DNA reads TGCGCCAGCAGCGCTACTAGCGGGGGTCTCAATGAGCAGTTCTTC.

As DNA, the CDR3 is TGTGCCAGCAGCCCTGCAGGGGTGATAGACTATGGCTACACCTTC. Amino acids: CASSPAGVIDYGYTF. The chain couples TRBV9 to TRBJ1-2; D is possibly TRBD1 (6 bases). V was shortened by 4 bases and J by 3 bases, with 16 bases between the two germline ends. CDR3 length equals 15 residues. Looked up from germline, CDR1 is SGDLS and CDR2 is YYNGEE.

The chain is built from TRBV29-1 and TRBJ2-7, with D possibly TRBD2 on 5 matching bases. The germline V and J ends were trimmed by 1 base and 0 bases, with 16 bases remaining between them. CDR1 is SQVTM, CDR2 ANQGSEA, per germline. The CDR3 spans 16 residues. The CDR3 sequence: CSVEGHSGVDSYEQYF. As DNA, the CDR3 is TGCAGCGTTGAAGGACACTCCGGGGTTGACTCCTACGAGCAGTACTTC.

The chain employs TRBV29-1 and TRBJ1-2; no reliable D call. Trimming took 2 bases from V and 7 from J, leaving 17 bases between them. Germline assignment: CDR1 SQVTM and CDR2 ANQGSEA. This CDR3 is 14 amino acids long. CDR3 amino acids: CSVEPPERAGGYTF. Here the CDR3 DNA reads TGCAGCGTTGAACCCCCGGAGAGGGCGGGTGGCTACACCTTC.

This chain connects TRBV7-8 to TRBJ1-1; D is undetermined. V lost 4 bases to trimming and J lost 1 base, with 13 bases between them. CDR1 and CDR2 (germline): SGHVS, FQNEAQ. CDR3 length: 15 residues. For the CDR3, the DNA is TGTGCCAGCAGCTCTAGGTTTATAGGGAACACTGAAGCTTTCTTT. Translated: CASSSRFIGNTEAFF. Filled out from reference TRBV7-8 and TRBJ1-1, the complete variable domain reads GAGVSQSPRYKVAKRGQDVALRCDPISGHVSLFWYQQALGQGPEFLTYFQNEAQLDKSGLPSDRFFAERPEGSVSTLKIQRTQQEDSAVYLCASSSRFIGNTEAFFGQGTRLTVV.

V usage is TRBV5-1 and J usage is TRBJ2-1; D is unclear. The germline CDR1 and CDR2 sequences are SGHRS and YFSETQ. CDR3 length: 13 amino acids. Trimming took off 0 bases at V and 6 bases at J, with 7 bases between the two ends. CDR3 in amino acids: CASSLGQVNEQFF. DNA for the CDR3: TGCGCCAGCAGCTTGGGCCAGGTCAATGAGCAGTTCTTC.

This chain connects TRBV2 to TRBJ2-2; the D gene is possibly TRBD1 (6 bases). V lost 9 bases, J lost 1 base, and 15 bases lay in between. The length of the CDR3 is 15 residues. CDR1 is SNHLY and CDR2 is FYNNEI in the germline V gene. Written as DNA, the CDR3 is TGTGCCAGTCAGGGGCAGGGGCGGAACACCGGGGAGCTGTTTTTT. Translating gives CASQGQGRNTGELFF.

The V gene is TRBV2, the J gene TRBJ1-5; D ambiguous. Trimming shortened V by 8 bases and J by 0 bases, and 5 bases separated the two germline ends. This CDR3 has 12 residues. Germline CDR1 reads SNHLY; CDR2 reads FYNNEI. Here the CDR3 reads CASGSSNQPQHF. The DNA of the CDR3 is TGTGCCAGCGGGAGTAGCAATCAGCCCCAGCATTTT. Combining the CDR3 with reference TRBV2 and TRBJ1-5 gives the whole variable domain EPEVTQTPSHQVTQMGQEVILRCVPISNHLYFYWYRQILGQKVEFLVSFYNNEISEKSEIFDDQFSVERPDGSNFTLKIRSTKLEDSAMYFCASGSSNQPQHFGDGTRLSIL.

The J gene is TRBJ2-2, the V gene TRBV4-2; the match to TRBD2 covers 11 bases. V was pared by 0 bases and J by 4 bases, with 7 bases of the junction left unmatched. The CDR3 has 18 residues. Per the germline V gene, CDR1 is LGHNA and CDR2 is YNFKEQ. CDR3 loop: CASSQESSGGGFTGELFF. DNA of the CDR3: TGTGCCAGCAGCCAAGAGAGTAGCGGGGGGGGGTTCACCGGGGAGCTGTTTTTT.